This T cell receptor beta chain was recovered during a study of low-dose radiotherapy and immunotherapy resistance in tumors. Turning to the study itself: Cohort 2 received 1 Gy per fraction every two weeks, totaling 13 Gy over 26 weeks. On cycle 1 day 1, patients started four cycles of oral aspirin 300 mg daily.

Time point denoted: before trial treatment. As a condition of eligibility, patients had advanced solid tumors lacking tumor-infiltrating lymphocytes. With TRAV- and TRBV-specific primers, first-strand cDNA was made, covering the alpha and beta chains. A constant-region primer paired with the V-primer adapter amplified TCRs over about 19 PCR cycles. TCRdb redid the calling of the reads with MiXCR, one entry per CDR3 protein. The sample comprises 70,000 to 95,000 distinct CDR3 sequences, 18% of which are singletons, and approximately 2.8% rests with the top ten. The clonotype originates from a male donor with prostate cancer. The sequencing used PBMCs, collected before treatment.

The CDR3 sequence is CSARGGVVTSGTGELFF. CDR3 coding DNA: TGCAGTGCTAGAGGGGGGGTAGTGACTAGCGGCACCGGGGAGCTGTTTTTT. The rearrangement links TRBV20-1 to TRBJ2-2, with TRBD2 matching 9 bases. Germline trimming cut 1 base from V and 4 bases from J; bases unmatched to any gene: 10. This CDR3 has 17 amino acids. Germline V gives CDR1 DFQATT, CDR2 SNEGSKA (reference sequence).